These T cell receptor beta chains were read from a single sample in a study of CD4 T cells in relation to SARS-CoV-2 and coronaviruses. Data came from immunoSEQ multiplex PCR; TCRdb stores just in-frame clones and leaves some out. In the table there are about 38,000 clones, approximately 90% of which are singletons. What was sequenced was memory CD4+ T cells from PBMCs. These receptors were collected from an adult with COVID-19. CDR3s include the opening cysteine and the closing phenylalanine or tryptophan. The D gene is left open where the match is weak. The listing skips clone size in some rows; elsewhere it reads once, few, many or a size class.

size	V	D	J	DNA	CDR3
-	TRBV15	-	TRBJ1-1	TGTGCCACCCGTTTACATTCGGGACCGACGAACACTGAAGCTTTCTTT	CATRLHSGPTNTEAFF
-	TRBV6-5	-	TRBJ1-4	TGTGCCAGCAGTTCCTGGGGGACAGAAAAACTGTTTTTT	CASSSWGTEKLFF
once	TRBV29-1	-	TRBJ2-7	TGCAGCGTTCGGACAAGCGAGGTCTACGAGCAGTACTTC	CSVRTSEVYEQYF
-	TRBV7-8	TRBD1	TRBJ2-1	TGTGCCAGCAGCTTAGGGAGAAACAGGGGGTACTACAATGAGCAGTTCTTC	CASSLGRNRGYYNEQFF
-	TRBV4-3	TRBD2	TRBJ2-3	TGCGCCAGCAGCCAAGCGAGCGGGGGGGCCAAAGATACGCAGTATTTT	CASSQASGGAKDTQYF
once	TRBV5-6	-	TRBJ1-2	TGTGCCAGCAGCATTTTTAGGGACCGAACTTCCTATGGCTACACCTTC	CASSIFRDRTSYGYTF
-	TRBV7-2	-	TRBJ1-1	TGTGCCAGCAGCTTATTTGGGGGGACGGGAACTGAAGCTTTCTTT	CASSLFGGTGTEAFF
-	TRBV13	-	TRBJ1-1	TGTGCCAGCAGCTACCGCGCGAGGAGGGAAACTGAAGCTTTCTTT	CASSYRARRETEAFF
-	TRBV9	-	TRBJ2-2	TGTGCCAGCAGCGTAGATCCCTCGGCCGGGGAGCTGTTTTTT	CASSVDPSAGELFF
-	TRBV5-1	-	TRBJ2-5	TGCGCCAGCAGCTTGGGCCAAGAGACCCAGTACTTC	CASSLGQETQYF
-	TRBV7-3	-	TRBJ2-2	TGTGCCAGCAGCAAGGCCGGGGTGGGCACCGGGGAGCTGTTTTTT	CASSKAGVGTGELFF
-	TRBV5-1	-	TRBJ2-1	TGCGCCAGCAGCTTGGCTAGCGCTCACCAGGGTGAGCAGTTCTTC	CASSLASAHQGEQFF
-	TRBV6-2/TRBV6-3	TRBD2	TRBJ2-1	TGTGCCAGCAGCCCGGGACTAGCGGGGGCCATGGCAGACCATGAGCAGTTCTTC	CASSPGLAGAMADHEQFF
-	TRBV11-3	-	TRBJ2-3	TGTGCCAGCAGCTTAGATCGCCTAACCTCTAGCACAGATACGCAGTATTTT	CASSLDRLTSSTDTQYF
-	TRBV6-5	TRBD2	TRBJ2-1	TGTGCCAGCACCATAGCGGGGGGGCGTAATGAGCAGTTCTTC	CASTIAGGRNEQFF
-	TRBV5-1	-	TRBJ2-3	TGCGCCAGCAGCCTCGGGAGCACCGTGGGAACAGATACGCAGTATTTT	CASSLGSTVGTDTQYF
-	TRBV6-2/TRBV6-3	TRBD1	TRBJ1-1	TGTGCCAGCAGTTACCAGGGGGGGAACACTGAAGCTTTCTTT	CASSYQGGNTEAFF
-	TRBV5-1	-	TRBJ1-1	TGCGCCAGCAGCTCGGACTCTGGGAGAGGAAACACTGAAGCTTTCTTT	CASSSDSGRGNTEAFF
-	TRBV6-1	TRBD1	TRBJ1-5	TGTGCCAGCAGTGAAGATTTAGGGGGGACAGGGTTTCAGCCCCAGCATTTT	CASSEDLGGTGFQPQHF
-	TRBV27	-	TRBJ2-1	TGTGCCAGCAGATCTGTTATGGTCCGGGGGAGCTCCTACAATGAGCAGTTCTTC	CASRSVMVRGSSYNEQFF
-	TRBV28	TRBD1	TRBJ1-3	TGTGCCAGCAGTTCAGGGGGGAGGGACAACTCTGGAAACACCATATATTTT	CASSSGGRDNSGNTIYF
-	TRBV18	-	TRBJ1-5	TGTGCCAGCTCACCCAAGTCGGATCAGCCCCAGCATTTT	CASSPKSDQPQHF
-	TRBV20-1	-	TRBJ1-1	TGCAGTGCTAGAGAGGGGACTGAAGCTTTCTTT	CSAREGTEAFF
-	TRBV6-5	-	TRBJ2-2	TGTGCCAGCAGATCTGGGGAGCTGTTTTTT	CASRSGELFF
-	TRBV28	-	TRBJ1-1	TGTGCCAGCGTTTCTAACATGAACACTGAAGCTTTCTTT	CASVSNMNTEAFF
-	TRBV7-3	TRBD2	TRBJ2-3	TGTGCCAGCAGCCCCTCTTCAGGACTAGCGGGGGGGCCTTCAGATACGCAGTATTTT	CASSPSSGLAGGPSDTQYF
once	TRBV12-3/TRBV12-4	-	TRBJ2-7	TGTGCCAGCACCATAGGGGGGCACGAGCAGTACTTC	CASTIGGHEQYF
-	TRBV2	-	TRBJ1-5	TGTGCCAGCAGTGAAGGGACATCCCAGGGGCCCCAGCATTTT	CASSEGTSQGPQHF
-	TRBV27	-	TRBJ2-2	TGTGCCAGCAGTTTATGGGGTTGGGACACCGGGGAGCTGTTTTTT	CASSLWGWDTGELFF
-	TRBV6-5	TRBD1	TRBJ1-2	TGTGCCAGCAGATTTTCCGACAGGGCTAACTATGGCTACACCTTC	CASRFSDRANYGYTF
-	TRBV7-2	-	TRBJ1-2	TGTGCCAGCAGCCCCCACCGGAATTATGGCTACACCTTC	CASSPHRNYGYTF
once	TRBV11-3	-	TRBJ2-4	TGTGCCAGCAGCTTACTCGGACAGAGGCATAACATTCAGTACTTC	CASSLLGQRHNIQYF
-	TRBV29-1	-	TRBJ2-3	TGCAGCGTTGAGGTCACCGTAGGGACACTTGATTTT	CSVEVTVGTLDF
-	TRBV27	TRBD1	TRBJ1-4	TGTGCCAGCAGTTCCGGACAGGGGAATAATGAAAAACTGTTTTTT	CASSSGQGNNEKLFF
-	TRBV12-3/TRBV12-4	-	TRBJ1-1	TGTGCCAGCACCATAAAGGGGGCTGAAGCTTTCTTT	CASTIKGAEAFF
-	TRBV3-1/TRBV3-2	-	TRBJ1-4	TGTGCCAGCAGCCAAAGCCGAGGGGGGGCCTTAACTAATGAAAAACTGTTTTTT	CASSQSRGGALTNEKLFF
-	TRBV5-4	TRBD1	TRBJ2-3	TGTGCCAGCAGCGCCCGGGACAGGGCGGCAGATACGCAGTATTTT	CASSARDRAADTQYF
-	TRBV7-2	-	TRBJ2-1	TGTGCCAGCAGCTCTGGACGGCATGAGCAGTTCTTC	CASSSGRHEQFF
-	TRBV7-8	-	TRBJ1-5	TGTGCCAGCAAAGGAGGAGGTGGCAATCAGCCCCAGCATTTT	CASKGGGGNQPQHF
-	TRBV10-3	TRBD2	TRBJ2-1	TGTGCCAGCTCTACTAGCGGGGCAAACAATGAGCAGTTCTTC	CASSTSGANNEQFF
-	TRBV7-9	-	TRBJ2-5	TGTGCCAGCAGCTCGGGGGTGGGGCAAGAGACCCAGTACTTC	CASSSGVGQETQYF
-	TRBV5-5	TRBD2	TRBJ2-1	TGTGCCAGCAGCTTGGGGAGCGGGGGTCCCCCCTACAATGAGCAGTTCTTC	CASSLGSGGPPYNEQFF
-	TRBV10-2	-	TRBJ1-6	TGCGCCAGCAGCCTCGGACCAGGAGGGGGTTCACCCCTCCACTTT	CASSLGPGGGSPLHF